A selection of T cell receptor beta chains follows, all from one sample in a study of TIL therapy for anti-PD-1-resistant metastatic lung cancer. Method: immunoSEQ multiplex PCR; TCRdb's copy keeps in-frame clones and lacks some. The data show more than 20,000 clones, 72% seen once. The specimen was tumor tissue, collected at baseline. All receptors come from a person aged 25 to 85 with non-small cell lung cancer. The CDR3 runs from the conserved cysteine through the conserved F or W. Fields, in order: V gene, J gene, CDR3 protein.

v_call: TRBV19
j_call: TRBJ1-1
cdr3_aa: CASSDANRQAFF

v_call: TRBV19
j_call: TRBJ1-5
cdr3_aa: CASSPDRGVNQPQHF

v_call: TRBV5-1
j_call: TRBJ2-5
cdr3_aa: CASSWGLAGMGRETQYF

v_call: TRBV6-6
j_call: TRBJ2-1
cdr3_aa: CASSYIRADEQFF

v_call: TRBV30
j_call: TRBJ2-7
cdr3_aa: CAWTGGGFWGEQYF

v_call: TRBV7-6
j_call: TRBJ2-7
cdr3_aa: CASSLTGIYEQYF

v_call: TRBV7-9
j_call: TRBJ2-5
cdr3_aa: CASSQDRVETQYF

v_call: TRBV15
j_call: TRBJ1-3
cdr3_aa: CATSSAAAGNTIYF

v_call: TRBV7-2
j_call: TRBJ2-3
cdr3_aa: CASSQRAAKTDTQYF

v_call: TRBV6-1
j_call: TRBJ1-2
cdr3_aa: CASERDYGYTF

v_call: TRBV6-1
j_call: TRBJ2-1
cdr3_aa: CASSGGGGEQFF

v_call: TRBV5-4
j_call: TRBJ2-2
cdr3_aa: CASSWDNGGGAPGELFF

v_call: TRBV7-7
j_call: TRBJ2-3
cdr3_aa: CASSLAPAATDTQYF

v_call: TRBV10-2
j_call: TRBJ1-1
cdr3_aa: CASSEGQVHTEAFF

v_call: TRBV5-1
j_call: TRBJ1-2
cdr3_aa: CASSPQDRGLSYTF

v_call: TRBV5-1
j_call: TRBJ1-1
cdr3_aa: CASSYKGDTEAFF

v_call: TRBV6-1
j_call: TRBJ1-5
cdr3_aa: CASTWDRKPQHF

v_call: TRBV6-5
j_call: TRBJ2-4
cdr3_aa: CASRYTGTGDIQYF

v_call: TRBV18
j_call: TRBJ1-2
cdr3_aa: CASSPTSRDGYTF

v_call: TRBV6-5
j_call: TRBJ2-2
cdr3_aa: CASSYEDRPTGELFF

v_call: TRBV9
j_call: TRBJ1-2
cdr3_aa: CASQLGPNRETTYGYTF

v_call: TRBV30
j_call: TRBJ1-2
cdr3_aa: CAGQGVAYGYTF

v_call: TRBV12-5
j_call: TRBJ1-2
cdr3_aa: CASGLSTGAYGYTF

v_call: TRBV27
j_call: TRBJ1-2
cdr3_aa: CASSLTGVNGYTF

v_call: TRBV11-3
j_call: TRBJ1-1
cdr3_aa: CASTRGVATEAFF

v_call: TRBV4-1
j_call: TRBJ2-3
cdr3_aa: CASSQDGLASGTRDTQYF

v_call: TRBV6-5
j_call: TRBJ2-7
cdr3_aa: CASSSPGRSYEQYF

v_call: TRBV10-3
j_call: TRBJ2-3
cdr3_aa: CATNRDGIVDTQYF

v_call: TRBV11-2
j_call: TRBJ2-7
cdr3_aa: CASSLGFPLGGGFSYEQYF

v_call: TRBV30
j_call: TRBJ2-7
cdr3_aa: CAWSAGLTYEQYF

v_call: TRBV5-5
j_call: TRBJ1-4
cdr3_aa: CASSTNRRPNEKLFF

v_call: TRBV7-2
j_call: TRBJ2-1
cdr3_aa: CASSLASPGTHNEQFF

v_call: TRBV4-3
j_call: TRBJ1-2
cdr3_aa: CASSQDWVGNYGYTF

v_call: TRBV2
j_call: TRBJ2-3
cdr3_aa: CASSGFSTDTQYF

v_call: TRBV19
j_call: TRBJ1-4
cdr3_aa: CASSSTVEKLFF

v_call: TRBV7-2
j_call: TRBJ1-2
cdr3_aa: CASSLGGQGTYGYTF

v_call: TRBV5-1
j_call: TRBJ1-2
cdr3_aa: CASSRTGGGGEGYTF

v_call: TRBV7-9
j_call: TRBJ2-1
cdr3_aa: CASTGTSGGMGEQFF

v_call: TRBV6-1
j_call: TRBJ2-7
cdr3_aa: CASSRTGDYEQYF

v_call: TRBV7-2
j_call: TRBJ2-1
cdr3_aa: CASSTARGANYNEQFF